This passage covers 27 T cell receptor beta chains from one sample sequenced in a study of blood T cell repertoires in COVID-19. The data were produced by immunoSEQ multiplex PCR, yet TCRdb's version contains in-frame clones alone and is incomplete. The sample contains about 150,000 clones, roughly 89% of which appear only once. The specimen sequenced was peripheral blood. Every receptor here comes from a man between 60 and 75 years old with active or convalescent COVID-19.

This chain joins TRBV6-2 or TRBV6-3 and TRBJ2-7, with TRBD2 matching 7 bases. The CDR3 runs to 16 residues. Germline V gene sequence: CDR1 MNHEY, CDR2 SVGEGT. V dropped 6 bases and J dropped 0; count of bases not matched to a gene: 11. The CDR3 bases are TGTGCCAGCAGCCGCCTGACTAGCTCGGCCTCCTACGAGCAGTACTTC. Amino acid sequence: CASSRLTSSASYEQYF.

CDR3 DNA sequence: TGTGCCAGCAGTTTACCCGGGGTAAACCCCTACGAGCAGTACTTC. Translated, it gives CASSLPGVNPYEQYF. The rearrangement uses TRBV27 and TRBJ2-7; weak D call: TRBD2 (5 bases). V dropped 2 bases and J dropped 2 bases, with 13 bases sitting between them. Germline V gene sequence: CDR1 MNHEY, CDR2 SMNVEV (reference sequence). The CDR3 is made up of 15 amino acids.

The CDR3 spells CASSLVGLRGSYEQYF. The DNA for the CDR3 is TGTGCCAGCAGCTTGGTAGGACTCCGGGGGTCGTACGAGCAGTACTTC. V and J are TRBV5-6 and TRBJ2-7; D is perhaps TRBD2 (6 bases). Per the germline V gene, CDR1 is SGHDT and CDR2 is YYEEEE. The CDR3 contains 16 residues. Trimming shortened V by 0 bases and J by 4 bases, and 17 bases separated the two germline ends. Using reference TRBV5-6 and TRBJ2-7 for the parts outside the CDR3, the full variable domain is DAGVTQSPTHLIKTRGQQVTLRCSPKSGHDTVSWYQQALGQGPQFIFQYYEEEERQRGNFPDRFSGHQFPNYSSELNVNALLLGDSALYLCASSLVGLRGSYEQYFGPGTRLTVT.

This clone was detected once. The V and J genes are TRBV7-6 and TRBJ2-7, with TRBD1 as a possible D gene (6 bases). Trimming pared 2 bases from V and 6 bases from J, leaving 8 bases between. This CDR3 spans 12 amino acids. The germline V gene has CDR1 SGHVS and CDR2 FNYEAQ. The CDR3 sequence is CASSLLGGEQYF. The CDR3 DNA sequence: TGTGCCAGCAGCTTACTAGGGGGCGAGCAGTACTTC. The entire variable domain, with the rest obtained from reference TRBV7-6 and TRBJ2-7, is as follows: GAGVSQSPRYKVTKRGQDVALRCDPISGHVSLYWYRQALGQGPEFLTYFNYEAQQDKSGLPNDRFSAERPEGSISTLTIQRTEQRDSAMYRCASSLLGGEQYFGPGTRLTVT.

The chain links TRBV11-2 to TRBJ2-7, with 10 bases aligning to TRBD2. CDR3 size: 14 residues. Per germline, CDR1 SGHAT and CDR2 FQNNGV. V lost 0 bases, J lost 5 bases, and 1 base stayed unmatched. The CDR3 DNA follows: TGTGCCAGCAGCTTAGATAGCGGGGGGAACGAGCAGTACTTC. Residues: CASSLDSGGNEQYF.

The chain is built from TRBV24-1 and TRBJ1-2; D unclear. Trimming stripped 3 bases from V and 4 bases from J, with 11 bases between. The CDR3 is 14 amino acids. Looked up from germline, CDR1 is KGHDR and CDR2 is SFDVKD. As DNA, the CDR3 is TGTGCCACCAGTGATCCTACAGTGGCCTATGGCTACACCTTC. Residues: CATSDPTVAYGYTF.

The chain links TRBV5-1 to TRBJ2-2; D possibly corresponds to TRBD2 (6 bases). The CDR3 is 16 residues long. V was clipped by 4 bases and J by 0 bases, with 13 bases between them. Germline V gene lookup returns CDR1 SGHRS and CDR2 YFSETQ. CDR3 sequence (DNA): TGCGCCAGCAGCCGGAGGGCGGAAGCGAACACCGGGGAGCTGTTTTTT. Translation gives CASSRRAEANTGELFF.

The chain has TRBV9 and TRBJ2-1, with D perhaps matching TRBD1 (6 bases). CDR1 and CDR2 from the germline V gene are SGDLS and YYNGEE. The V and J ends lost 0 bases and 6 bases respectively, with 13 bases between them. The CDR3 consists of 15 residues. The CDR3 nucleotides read TGTGCCAGCAGCGTAGATTGGGAAGGGGGCAATGAGCAGTTCTTC. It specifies CASSVDWEGGNEQFF.

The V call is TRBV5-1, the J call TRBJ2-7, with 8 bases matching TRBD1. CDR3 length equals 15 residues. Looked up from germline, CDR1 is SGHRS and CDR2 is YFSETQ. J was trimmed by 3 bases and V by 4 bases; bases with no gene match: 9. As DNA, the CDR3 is TGCGCCAGCAGCCGTGGACAGGGTATTTACTACGAGCAGTACTTC. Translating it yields CASSRGQGIYYEQYF. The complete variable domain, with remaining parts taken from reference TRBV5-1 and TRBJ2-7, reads KAGVTQTPRYLIKTRGQQVTLSCSPISGHRSVSWYQQTPGQGLQFLFEYFSETQRNKGNFPGRFSGRQFSNSRSEMNVSTLELGDSALYLCASSRGQGIYYEQYFGPGTRLTVT.

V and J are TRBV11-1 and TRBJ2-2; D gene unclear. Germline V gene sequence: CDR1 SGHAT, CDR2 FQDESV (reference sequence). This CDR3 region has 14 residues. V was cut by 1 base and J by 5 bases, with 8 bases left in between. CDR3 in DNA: TGTGCCAGCAGCTTAGTGAGGAATACCGGGGAGCTGTTTTTT. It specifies CASSLVRNTGELFF.

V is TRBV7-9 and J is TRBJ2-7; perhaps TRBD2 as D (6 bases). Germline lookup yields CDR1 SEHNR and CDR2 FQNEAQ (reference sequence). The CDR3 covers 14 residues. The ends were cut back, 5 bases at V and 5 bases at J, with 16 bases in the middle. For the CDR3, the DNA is TGTGCCAGCAGCACGTCAGGGAGGTTGGACGAGCAGTACTTC. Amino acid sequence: CASSTSGRLDEQYF.

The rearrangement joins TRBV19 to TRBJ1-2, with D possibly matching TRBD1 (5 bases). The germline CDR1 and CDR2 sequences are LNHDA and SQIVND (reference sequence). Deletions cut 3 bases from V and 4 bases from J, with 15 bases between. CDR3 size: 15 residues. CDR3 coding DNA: TGTGCCAGTAGTATTGGGGCAGTAGGGGCCTATGGCTACACCTTC. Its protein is CASSIGAVGAYGYTF.

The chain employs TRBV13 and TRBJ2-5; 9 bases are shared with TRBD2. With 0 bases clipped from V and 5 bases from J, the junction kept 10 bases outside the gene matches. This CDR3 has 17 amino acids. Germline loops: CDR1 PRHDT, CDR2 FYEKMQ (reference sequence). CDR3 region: CASSLGTSGTLGETQYF. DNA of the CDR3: TGTGCCAGCAGCTTAGGGACTAGCGGCACATTGGGGGAGACCCAGTACTTC.

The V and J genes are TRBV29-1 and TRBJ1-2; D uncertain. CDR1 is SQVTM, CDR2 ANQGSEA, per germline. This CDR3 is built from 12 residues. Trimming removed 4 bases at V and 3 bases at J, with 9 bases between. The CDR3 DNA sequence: TGCAGCGTTGGGGAGATCGACTATGGCTACACCTTC. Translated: CSVGEIDYGYTF. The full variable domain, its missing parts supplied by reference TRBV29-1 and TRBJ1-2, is SAVISQKPSRDICQRGTSLTIQCQVDSQVTMMFWYRQQPGQSLTLIATANQGSEATYESGFVIDKFPISRPNLTFSTLTVSNMSPEDSSIYLCSVGEIDYGYTFGSGTRLTVV.

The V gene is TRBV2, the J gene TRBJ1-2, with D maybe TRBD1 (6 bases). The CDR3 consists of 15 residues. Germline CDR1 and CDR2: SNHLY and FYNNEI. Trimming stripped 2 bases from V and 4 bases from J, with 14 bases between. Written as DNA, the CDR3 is TGTGCCAGCAGTGAAAGTAGGGGGACCCGCTATGGCTACACCTTC. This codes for CASSESRGTRYGYTF.

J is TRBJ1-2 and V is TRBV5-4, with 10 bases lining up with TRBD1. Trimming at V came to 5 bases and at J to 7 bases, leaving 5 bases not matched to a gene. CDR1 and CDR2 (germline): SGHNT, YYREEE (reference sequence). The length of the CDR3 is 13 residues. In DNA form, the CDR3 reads TGTGCCAGCAGAACCGGGACAGGGGCTGGCTACACCTTC. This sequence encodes CASRTGTGAGYTF.

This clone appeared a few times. The CDR3 nucleotides are TGTGCCAGCAGCAAACTCTTAGCGGGGGCAGAGCAGTTCTTC. Its protein is CASSKLLAGAEQFF. This chain joins TRBV28 and TRBJ2-1, with 9 bases aligning to TRBD2. There are 14 residues in the CDR3. The germline V gene encodes CDR1 MDHEN and CDR2 SYDVKM. V lost 6 bases, J lost 10 bases, and 10 bases stayed unmatched.

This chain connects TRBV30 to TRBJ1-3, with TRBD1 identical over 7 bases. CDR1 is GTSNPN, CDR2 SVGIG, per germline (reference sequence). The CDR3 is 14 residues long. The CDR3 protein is CGLKEGAAGNTIYF. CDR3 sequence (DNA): TGTGGACTTAAGGAGGGGGCTGCGGGAAACACCATATATTTT.

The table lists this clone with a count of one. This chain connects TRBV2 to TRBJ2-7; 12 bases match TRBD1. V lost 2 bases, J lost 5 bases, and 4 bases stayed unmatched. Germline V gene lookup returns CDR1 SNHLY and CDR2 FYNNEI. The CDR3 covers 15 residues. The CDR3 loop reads CASSESGTGGHEQYF. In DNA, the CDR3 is TGTGCCAGCAGTGAATCTGGGACAGGGGGCCACGAGCAGTACTTC.

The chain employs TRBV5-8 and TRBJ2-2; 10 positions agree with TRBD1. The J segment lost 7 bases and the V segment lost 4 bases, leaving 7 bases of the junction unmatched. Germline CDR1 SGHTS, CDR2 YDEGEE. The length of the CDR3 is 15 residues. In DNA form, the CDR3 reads TGTGCCAGCAGCACCCGACAGGGGGCGAGCGGGGAGCTGTTTTTT. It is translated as CASSTRQGASGELFF.

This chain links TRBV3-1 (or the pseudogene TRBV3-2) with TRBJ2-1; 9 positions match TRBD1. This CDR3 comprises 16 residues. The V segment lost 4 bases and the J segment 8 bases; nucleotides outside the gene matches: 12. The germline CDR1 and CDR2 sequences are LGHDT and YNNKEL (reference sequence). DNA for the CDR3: TGTGCCAGCAGCCCACGGGGACAGGGAGGAATGCATGAGCAGTTCTTC. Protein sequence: CASSPRGQGGMHEQFF.

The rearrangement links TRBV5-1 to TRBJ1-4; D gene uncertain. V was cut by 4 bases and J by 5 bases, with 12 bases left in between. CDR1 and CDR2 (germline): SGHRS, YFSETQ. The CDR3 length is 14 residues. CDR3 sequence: CASSPEETNEKLFF. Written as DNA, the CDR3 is TGCGCCAGCAGCCCGGAGGAAACGAATGAAAAACTGTTTTTT.

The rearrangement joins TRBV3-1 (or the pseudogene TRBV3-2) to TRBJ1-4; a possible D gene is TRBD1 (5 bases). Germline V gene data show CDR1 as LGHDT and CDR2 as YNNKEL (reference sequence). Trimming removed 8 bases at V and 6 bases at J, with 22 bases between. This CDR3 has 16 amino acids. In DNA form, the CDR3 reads TGTGCCAGCTCCCTCGCCAGGGTGGGTTTCGATGAAAAACTGTTTTTT. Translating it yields CASSLARVGFDEKLFF.

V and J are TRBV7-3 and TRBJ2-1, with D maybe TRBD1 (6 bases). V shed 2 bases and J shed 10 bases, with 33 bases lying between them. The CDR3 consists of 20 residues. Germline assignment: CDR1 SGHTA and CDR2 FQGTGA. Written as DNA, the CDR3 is TGTGCCAGCAGCTTAGTGGCTTCCAGGGGTACTGCCATCGAGAGAGGGGAGCAGTTCTTC. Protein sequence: CASSLVASRGTAIERGEQFF.

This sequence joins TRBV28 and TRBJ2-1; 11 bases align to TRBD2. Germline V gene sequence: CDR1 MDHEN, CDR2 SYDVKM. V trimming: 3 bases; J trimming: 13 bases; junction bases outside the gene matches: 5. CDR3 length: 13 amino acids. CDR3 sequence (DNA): TGTGCCAGCAGTTTGCGTAGCGGGGGGGCCCAGTTCTTC. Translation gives CASSLRSGGAQFF.

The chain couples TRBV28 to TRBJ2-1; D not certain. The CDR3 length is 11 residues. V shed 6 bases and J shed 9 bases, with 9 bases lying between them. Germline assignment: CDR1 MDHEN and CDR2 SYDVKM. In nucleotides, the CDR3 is TGTGCCAGCAGCCCAACGGTTGAGCAGTTCTTC. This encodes CASSPTVEQFF.

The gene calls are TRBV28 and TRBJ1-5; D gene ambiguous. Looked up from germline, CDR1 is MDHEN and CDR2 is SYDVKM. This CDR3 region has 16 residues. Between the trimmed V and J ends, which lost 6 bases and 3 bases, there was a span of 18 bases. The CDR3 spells CASSLRRLQYNQPQHF. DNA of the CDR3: TGTGCCAGCAGCTTGAGGAGGTTGCAGTACAATCAGCCCCAGCATTTT.